The 13 T cell receptor beta chains in this list originate from one sample, sequenced in a study of shared clonotypes between healthy human individuals. The method was immunoSEQ multiplex PCR; TCRdb's version includes in-frame clones alone and lacks a portion of them. Of roughly 2.5 million clones in the sample, approximately 92% were seen once. Sequencing used naive CD4+ T cells sorted from blood. Described subset: CD45RA+ positively selected. Every receptor here comes from a man in his late teens or twenties in good health.

The rearrangement links TRBV7-9 to TRBJ1-1; TRBD1 matches 7 bases. Germline lookup yields CDR1 SEHNR and CDR2 FQNEAQ (reference sequence). The CDR3 loop spans 15 amino acids. Trimming at V came to 5 bases and at J to 2 bases, leaving 8 bases not matched to a gene. Written as DNA, the CDR3 is TGTGCCAGCAGCCCGGCGGGACAGACAAACACTGAAGCTTTCTTT. Its protein product is CASSPAGQTNTEAFF.

The chain is built from TRBV7-2 and TRBJ2-2, with 9 positions matching TRBD2. The germline V gene has CDR1 SGHTA and CDR2 FQGNSA. The CDR3 is made up of 16 amino acids. The V and J ends lost 2 bases and 3 bases, in that order; junction bases with no gene match: 4. The CDR3 loop reads CASSLPLAGYTGELFF. Here the CDR3 DNA reads TGTGCCAGCAGCTTACCTCTAGCGGGGTACACCGGGGAGCTGTTTTTT.

This clone was seen just once. The chain recombines TRBV7-2 with TRBJ2-3; TRBD2 aligns across 13 bases. In germline, CDR1 is SGHTA, CDR2 FQGNSA. The CDR3 spans 15 residues. Trimming at V came to 5 bases and at J to 9 bases, leaving 8 bases not matched to a gene. In nucleotides, the CDR3 is TGTGCCAGCAGCCGTGGACTAGCGGGGGCCTCAACGCAGTATTTT. It translates to CASSRGLAGASTQYF.

The rearrangement joins TRBV18 to TRBJ1-5; no reliable D call. Trimming removed 6 bases from V and 11 bases from J, with 17 bases in between. Looked up from germline, CDR1 is KGHSH and CDR2 is LQKENI. The CDR3 length is 13 residues. The CDR3 DNA is TGTGCCAGCTCCCCTCCGGGAGGGAGTGCCCAGCATTTT. Protein sequence: CASSPPGGSAQHF.

The rearrangement joins TRBV2 to TRBJ2-1, with TRBD2 identical over 8 bases. The CDR3 has 17 residues. The germline V gene encodes CDR1 SNHLY and CDR2 FYNNEI. V was pared by 7 bases and J by 6 bases, with 17 bases of the junction left unmatched. In DNA form, the CDR3 reads TGTGCCAGCACCTTTAGGGGCGGGGGGCCTTCCGGCAATGAGCAGTTCTTC. The encoded protein is CASTFRGGGPSGNEQFF.

The chain couples TRBV28 to TRBJ2-7; TRBD1 aligns across 7 bases. CDR1 and CDR2 (germline): MDHEN, SYDVKM. The length of the CDR3 is 16 residues. J gave up 5 bases and V 5 bases, and 15 bases lay outside the gene matches. This CDR3 reads CASSPSGTTGRDEQYF. The CDR3 DNA is TGTGCCAGCAGTCCCTCGGGCACGACAGGGCGCGACGAGCAGTACTTC.

J is TRBJ2-7 and V is TRBV29-1; D tentatively fits TRBD1 or TRBD2 (6 bases each). Germline V gene data show CDR1 as SQVTM and CDR2 as ANQGSEA. V was pared by 3 bases and J by 7 bases, with 13 bases between. The CDR3 has 12 residues. The CDR3 is CSVDGGLGEQYF. The CDR3 DNA reads TGCAGCGTTGATGGGGGGCTAGGGGAGCAGTACTTC.

The chain uses TRBV15 and TRBJ1-5, with TRBD1 matching 11 bases. From germline, CDR1 is LNHNV and CDR2 YYDKDF (reference sequence). The V gene end was trimmed by 5 bases and the J gene end by 5 bases; junction bases not matched to a gene: 17. This CDR3 region has 19 residues. The CDR3 sequence is CATSQDRGRMNRYDQPQHF. In DNA form, the CDR3 reads TGTGCCACCAGCCAGGACAGGGGGCGAATGAATCGGTATGATCAGCCCCAGCATTTT.

CDR3 protein: CASSQGRQETQYF. DNA of the CDR3: TGTGCCAGCAGCCAAGGCAGGCAAGAGACCCAGTACTTC. This sequence joins TRBV14 and TRBJ2-5; the D is unclear. V gave up 1 base and J gave up 2 bases, with 5 bases separating them. There are 13 residues in the CDR3. Per germline, CDR1 SGHDN and CDR2 FVKESK.

V and J are TRBV5-6 and TRBJ2-1; TRBD2 matches at 8 bases. Germline CDR1 is SGHDT and CDR2 is YYEEEE. J gave up 7 bases and V 3 bases, and 12 bases lay outside the gene matches. The CDR3 length is 16 residues. The CDR3 nucleotides are TGTGCCAGCAGCTCTCTGTCGGGGGGGCCTCGGAATGAGCAGTTCTTC. It yields the protein CASSSLSGGPRNEQFF.

This clone has a handful of counts. This rearrangement joins TRBV4-2 to TRBJ1-1; a possible D gene is TRBD1 (6 bases). The CDR3 is 13 residues long. Trimming removed 4 bases at V and 4 bases at J, with 10 bases between. Looked up from germline, CDR1 is LGHNA and CDR2 is YNFKEQ. This CDR3 reads CASSLDRSTEAFF. The DNA of the CDR3 is TGTGCCAGCAGCCTGGACAGATCCACTGAAGCTTTCTTT.

This sequence joins TRBV5-1 and TRBJ1-4; D uncertain. The germline V and J ends were trimmed by 1 base and 4 bases, with 5 bases remaining between them. Germline values: CDR1 SGHRS, CDR2 YFSETQ. The CDR3 has 13 residues. The CDR3, as DNA: TGCGCCAGCAGCTTGCTTAGTAATGAAAAACTGTTTTTT. It specifies CASSLLSNEKLFF.

Comment on this clone: Other DNA sequences within the sample encode an identical CDR3. The rearrangement links TRBV5-1 to TRBJ2-3; D gene ambiguous. Germline lookup yields CDR1 SGHRS and CDR2 YFSETQ. The CDR3 loop spans 14 amino acids. With 0 bases removed from V and 1 base from J, the gap between germline ends came to 6 bases. The CDR3 spells CASSLGSGTDTQYF. CDR3 coding DNA: TGCGCCAGCAGCTTGGGTTCGGGCACAGATACGCAGTATTTT. The full variable domain, with the rest looked up from reference TRBV5-1 and TRBJ2-3, is KAGVTQTPRYLIKTRGQQVTLSCSPISGHRSVSWYQQTPGQGLQFLFEYFSETQRNKGNFPGRFSGRQFSNSRSEMNVSTLELGDSALYLCASSLGSGTDTQYFGPGTRLTVL.